Detailed here is one T cell receptor (beta chain). As yet, its antigen is unknown. CDR1 and CDR2 (germline): KGHSH, LQKENI. The CDR3 sequence is 13 residues long. V gave up 3 bases and J gave up 5 bases, with 7 bases separating them. A TCRbeta library incorporating unique molecular identifiers was prepared. MiXCR was run by TCRdb on the PCR reads, yielding one entry per CDR3 protein. This sample yields about 980,000 distinct CDR3 sequences, of which about 29% are seen a single time; more than 25% belongs to the top ten. This sample was included in a study of T-cell reconstitution after alpha-beta-depleted transplantation in children. Overall study results and limits: There were some patients whose high TCRbeta diversity at day 60 came from surviving recipient T cells and thymic progenitors. Newly produced T cells mostly provided counts and TCRbeta diversity after one year, as hyperexpanded clones declined. About two months after transplant, alpha-beta T cells reportedly came from several hundred expanded graft clones.

This sequence was found in a boy younger than two who had a stem cell transplant for SCID, so the T cells may come from the graft donor. The V and J genes are TRBV18 and TRBJ2-2; D remains unclear. Sequencing was performed on PBMCs, mostly from graft donor cells, taken 360 days after TCRalphabeta/CD19-depleted stem cell transplant. CDR3 loop: CASSPQETGELFF. CDR3 DNA: TGTGCCAGCTCACCGCAGGAGACCGGGGAGCTGTTTTTT. The whole variable domain, filled in from reference TRBV18 and TRBJ2-2, reads NAGVMQNPRHLVRRRGQEARLRCSPMKGHSHVYWYRQLPEEGLKFMVYLQKENIIDESGMPKERFSAEFPKEGPSILRIQQVVRGDSAAYFCASSPQETGELFFGEGSRLTVL.